This TCR beta chain was obtained from a study of T-cell reconstitution after alpha-beta-depleted transplantation in children. This CDR3 has 15 amino acids. Trimming took off 7 bases at V and 1 base at J, with 17 bases between the two ends. The germline V gene has CDR1 DFQATT and CDR2 SNEGSKA (reference sequence). This clonotype was counted a few times. As it was prepared, the TCRbeta library received unique molecular identifiers. Via MiXCR, TCRdb re-called the PCR reads, giving one row per CDR3 protein. The repertoire holds just over 350,000 distinct CDR3 sequences, with 10% to 15% as singletons. This TCR was recovered from a human donor who donated a stem cell graft to a child with Fanconi anemia. This chain uses TRBV20-1 with TRBJ2-1; D is perhaps TRBD1 (6 bases). The input for sequencing was PBMCs, taken from the stem cell graft. CDR3 DNA sequence: TGCAGTGTAGTCGGTGGCAGGGGTTCCTACAATGAGCAGTTCTTC. As protein: CSVVGGRGSYNEQFF.